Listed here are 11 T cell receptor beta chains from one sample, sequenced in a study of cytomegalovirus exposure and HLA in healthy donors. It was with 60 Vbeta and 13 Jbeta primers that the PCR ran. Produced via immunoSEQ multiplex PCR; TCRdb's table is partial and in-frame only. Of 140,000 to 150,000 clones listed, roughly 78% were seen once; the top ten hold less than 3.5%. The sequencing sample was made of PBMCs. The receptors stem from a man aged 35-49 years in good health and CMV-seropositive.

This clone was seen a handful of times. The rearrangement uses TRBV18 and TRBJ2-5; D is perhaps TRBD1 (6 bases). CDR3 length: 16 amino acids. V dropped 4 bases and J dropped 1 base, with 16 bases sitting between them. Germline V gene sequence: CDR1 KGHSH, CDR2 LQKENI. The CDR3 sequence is CASSRRRTDRQETQYF. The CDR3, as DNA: TGTGCCAGCTCACGCCGACGGACAGACCGCCAAGAGACCCAGTACTTC.

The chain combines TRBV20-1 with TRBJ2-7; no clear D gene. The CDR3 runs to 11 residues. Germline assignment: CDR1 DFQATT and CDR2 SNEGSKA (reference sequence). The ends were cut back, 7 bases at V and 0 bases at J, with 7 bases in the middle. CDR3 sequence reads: CSVPSSYEQYF. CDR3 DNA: TGCAGTGTTCCTAGCTCCTACGAGCAGTACTTC.

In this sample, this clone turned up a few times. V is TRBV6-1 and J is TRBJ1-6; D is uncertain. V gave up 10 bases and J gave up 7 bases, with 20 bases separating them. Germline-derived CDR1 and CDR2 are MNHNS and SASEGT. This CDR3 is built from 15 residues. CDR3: CATLLWAGWNSPLHF. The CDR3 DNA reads TGTGCCACCCTGCTCTGGGCGGGTTGGAATTCACCCCTCCACTTT.

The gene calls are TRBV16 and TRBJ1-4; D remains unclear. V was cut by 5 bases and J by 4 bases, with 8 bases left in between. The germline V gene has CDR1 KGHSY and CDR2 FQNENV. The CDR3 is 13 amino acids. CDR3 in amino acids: CASSSRGNEKLFF. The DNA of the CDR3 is TGTGCCAGCAGCTCGCGCGGTAATGAAAAACTGTTTTTT.

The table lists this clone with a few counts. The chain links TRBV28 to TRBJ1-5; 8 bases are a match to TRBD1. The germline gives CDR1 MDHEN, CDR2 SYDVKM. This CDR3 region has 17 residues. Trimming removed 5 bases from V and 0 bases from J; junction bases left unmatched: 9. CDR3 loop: CASSPRQGMHSNQPQHF. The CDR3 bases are TGTGCCAGCAGTCCAAGACAGGGGATGCATAGCAATCAGCCCCAGCATTTT.

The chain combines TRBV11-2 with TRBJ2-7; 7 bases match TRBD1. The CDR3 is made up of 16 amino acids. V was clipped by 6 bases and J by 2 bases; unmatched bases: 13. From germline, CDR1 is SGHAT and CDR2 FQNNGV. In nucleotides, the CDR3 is TGTGCCAGCAGAAACCCAACAGGGGCTTTTCCCTACGAGCAGTACTTC. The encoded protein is CASRNPTGAFPYEQYF.

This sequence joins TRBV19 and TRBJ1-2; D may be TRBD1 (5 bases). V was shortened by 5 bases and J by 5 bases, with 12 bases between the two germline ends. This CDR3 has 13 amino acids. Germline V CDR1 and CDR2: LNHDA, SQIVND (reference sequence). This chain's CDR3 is CASSAQEGYGYTF. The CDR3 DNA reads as TGTGCCAGTAGTGCCCAGGAGGGGTATGGCTACACCTTC.

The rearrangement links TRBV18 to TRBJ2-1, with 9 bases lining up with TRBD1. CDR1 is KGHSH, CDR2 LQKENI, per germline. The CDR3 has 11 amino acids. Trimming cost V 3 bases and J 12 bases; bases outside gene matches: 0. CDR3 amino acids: CASSPDRGQFF. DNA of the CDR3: TGTGCCAGCTCACCGGACAGGGGGCAGTTCTTC.

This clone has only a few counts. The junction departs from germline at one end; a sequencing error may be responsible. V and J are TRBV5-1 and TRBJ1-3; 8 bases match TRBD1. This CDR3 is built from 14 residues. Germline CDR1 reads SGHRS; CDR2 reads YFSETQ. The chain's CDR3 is CASRLDRAGNTIYF. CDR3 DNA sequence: TGCGCCAGCAGGTTGGACAGGGCTGGAAACACCATATATTTT.

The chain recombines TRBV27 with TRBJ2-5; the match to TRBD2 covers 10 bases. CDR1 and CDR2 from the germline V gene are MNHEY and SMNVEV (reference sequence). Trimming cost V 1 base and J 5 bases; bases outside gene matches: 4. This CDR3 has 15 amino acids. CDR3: CASSLYPSGSETQYF. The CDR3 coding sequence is TGTGCCAGCAGTTTATACCCTAGCGGGAGTGAGACCCAGTACTTC.

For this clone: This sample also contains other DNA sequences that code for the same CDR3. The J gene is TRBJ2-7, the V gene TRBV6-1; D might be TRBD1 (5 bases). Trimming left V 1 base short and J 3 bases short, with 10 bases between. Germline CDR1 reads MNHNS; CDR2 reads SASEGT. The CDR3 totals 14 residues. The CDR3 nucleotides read TGTGCCAGCAGTGAAGGGGTTCAGGGCTACGAGCAGTACTTC. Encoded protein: CASSEGVQGYEQYF.